This T cell receptor (beta chain) was sequenced in a study of T cells of healthy individuals. Germline CDR1 reads SQVTM; CDR2 reads ANQGSEA. The CDR3 is 16 residues long. V was pared by 1 base and J by 4 bases, with 3 bases of the junction left unmatched. TCRdb recomputed calls from the 5' RACE reads with MiXCR, one row per CDR3 protein. The sample holds nearly 100,000 distinct CDR3 sequences, under 20% seen once. This clonotype occurred a few times. The sequence derives from a human donor in good health. The rearrangement links TRBV29-1 to TRBJ2-1, with TRBD2 matching 14 bases. The chain's CDR3 is CSVEVGTSGSYNEQFF. The CDR3 region has the DNA TGCAGCGTTGAAGTCGGGACTAGCGGGAGTTACAATGAGCAGTTCTTC.